Presented here are 10 T cell receptor beta chains from one specimen sequenced in a study of blood T cell repertoires in COVID-19. Assay: immunoSEQ multiplex PCR; the TCRdb copy retains only in-frame clones and omits some. Among just under 150,000 clones listed, about 85% were seen once. The specimen was peripheral blood. The receptors were gathered from a human donor with acute or convalescent COVID-19. The donor label of this sample is uncertain.

The chain recombines TRBV5-1 with TRBJ1-2, with TRBD1 matching over 9 bases. J lost 9 bases, V lost 5 bases, and 11 bases had no gene match. The CDR3 is 14 amino acids. Per the germline V gene, CDR1 is SGHRS and CDR2 is YFSETQ. CDR3 DNA sequence: TGCGCCAGCAGTACAGGGGGCGCGGGTCGGAGCTACACCTTC. Its translation is CASSTGGAGRSYTF.

The chain combines TRBV7-8 with TRBJ2-4; 10 bases align to TRBD2. The germline V gene has CDR1 SGHVS and CDR2 FQNEAQ. This CDR3 region has 19 residues. Trimming at V came to 3 bases and at J to 0 bases, leaving 11 bases not matched to a gene. The DNA for the CDR3 is TGTGCCAGCAGCTTGTTAAGCGGGAGGGATTGGAGAGCCAAAAACATTCAGTACTTC. Its translation: CASSLLSGRDWRAKNIQYF.

The chain uses TRBV4-1 and TRBJ1-4, with 7 bases that match TRBD1. V was clipped by 5 bases and J by 4 bases; unmatched bases: 25. The germline CDR1 and CDR2 sequences are MGHRA and YSYEKL. There are 21 residues in the CDR3. CDR3 in amino acids: CASSNPTRLPGQPKSNEKLFF. The CDR3 nucleotides read TGCGCCAGCAGCAACCCGACCCGGCTCCCGGGACAGCCTAAGAGTAATGAAAAACTGTTTTTT.

V and J are TRBV29-1 and TRBJ2-3, with D possibly matching TRBD2 (5 bases). There are 14 residues in the CDR3. V dropped 5 bases and J dropped 0 bases, with 12 bases sitting between them. The germline CDR1 and CDR2 sequences are SQVTM and ANQGSEA. The CDR3 coding sequence is TGCAGCGTTACGGGAACAGACAGCACAGATACGCAGTATTTT. Protein sequence: CSVTGTDSTDTQYF.

The chain couples TRBV9 to TRBJ2-7, with a possible D match to TRBD2 (5 bases). The V gene's germline CDR1 is SGDLS and CDR2 YYNGEE. V was trimmed by 0 bases and J by 6 bases, leaving 7 bases between them. The CDR3 is made up of 12 amino acids. The CDR3: CASSVDRGEQYF. For the CDR3, the DNA is TGTGCCAGCAGCGTAGACCGGGGCGAGCAGTACTTC. Full variable domain (rest looked up from reference TRBV9 and TRBJ2-7): DSGVTQTPKHLITATGQRVTLRCSPRSGDLSVYWYQQSLDQGLQFLIQYYNGEERAKGNILERFSAQQFPDLHSELNLSSLELGDSALYFCASSVDRGEQYFGPGTRLTVT.

The chain couples TRBV7-9 to TRBJ2-1; TRBD2 aligns across 8 bases. Germline V CDR1 and CDR2: SEHNR, FQNEAQ (reference sequence). V lost 3 bases to trimming and J lost 8 bases; unmatched junction nucleotides: 18. CDR3 size: 18 residues. CDR3 sequence reads: CASSLVLRLGLVFHEQFF. CDR3 sequence (DNA): TGTGCCAGCAGCTTGGTTTTGAGGTTGGGACTAGTTTTCCATGAGCAGTTCTTC.

The V gene is TRBV7-4, the J gene TRBJ2-3; D gene uncertain. Germline CDR1 is SGHVT and CDR2 is SQSDAQ. The CDR3 covers 15 residues. The V gene lost 5 bases and the J gene lost 7 bases, with 19 bases spanning the gap. The CDR3 loop reads CASSPALVPINTQYF. As DNA, the CDR3 is TGTGCCAGCAGCCCCGCGCTAGTCCCTATAAATACGCAGTATTTT.

The V call is TRBV28, the J call TRBJ1-2, with no clear D. The germline V gene has CDR1 MDHEN and CDR2 SYDVKM. This CDR3 region has 12 residues. With 6 bases removed from V and 8 bases from J, the gap between germline ends came to 13 bases. The CDR3 sequence: CASSPVLGGYTF. As DNA, the CDR3 is TGTGCCAGCAGCCCCGTTCTGGGCGGCTACACCTTC.

The chain joins TRBV30 to TRBJ2-2, with 9 bases that match TRBD1. The CDR3 has 16 residues. The germline CDR1 and CDR2 sequences are GTSNPN and SVGIG (reference sequence). Germline trimming cut 3 bases from V and 5 bases from J; bases unmatched to any gene: 10. The CDR3: CAWRQPGQGWTGELFF. CDR3 bases: TGTGCCTGGAGACAACCGGGACAGGGTTGGACCGGGGAGCTGTTTTTT.

The chain recombines TRBV30 with TRBJ1-3; D is perhaps TRBD1 (5 bases). Trimming stripped 3 bases from V and 3 bases from J, with 12 bases between. The CDR3 loop spans 14 amino acids. Germline V gene lookup returns CDR1 GTSNPN and CDR2 SVGIG (reference sequence). CDR3 in DNA: TGTGCCTGGAGGTCAGGGCCCGGTGGAAACACCATATATTTT. It yields the protein CAWRSGPGGNTIYF.